This note documents a single TCR beta chain sequence. The data belong to a study of blood T cell repertoires in COVID-19. The overall study: Sample material is recorded as cDNA or gDNA derived from T cells, B-cell-depleted T cells, or PBMCs.

Assay used: immunoSEQ multiplex PCR; TCRdb lists only in-frame clones, some missing. The profile shows hundreds of thousands of clones, 86% of them singletons. Grouping used clinical history reported by participants in a survey and questionnaire. The CDR3 consists of 11 residues. Trimming removed 0 bases from V and 8 bases from J, with 5 bases in between. The V gene's germline CDR1 is SGDLS and CDR2 YYNGEE. The clonotype was recovered from a man in his forties who had recovered from COVID-19. The sample taken for sequencing was PBMCs or T cells enriched from blood (not recorded which). This chain joins TRBV9 and TRBJ1-2; maybe TRBD1 (5 bases). The CDR3 DNA sequence: TGTGCCAGCAGCGTAGGGGGCGGCTACACCTTC. The encoded protein is CASSVGGGYTF.